The source of this T cell receptor (beta chain) is a study of PD-L1 blockade in urothelial cancer. Study details: Males with bladder-origin urothelial cancer made up about 85% of the roughly 30 patients. Patients' histories included 0 to 3 prior chemotherapy regimens. Analyses were performed on blood at 3 weeks after treatment start (the second dose) and at 6 weeks. Study findings and constraints: Greater 3-week expansion of tumor-associated blood clones was recorded for durable-benefit patients.

Remarks on this clone: Its antigen is not known.

TCRdb keeps only in-frame clones here, not all; method: immunoSEQ multiplex PCR. This table holds 53,000 or so clones, more than 75% found once. This sample's time point: peripheral blood 6 weeks after treatment start. The CDR3 is made up of 15 amino acids. This sequence was found in a man aged 55-75 years with urothelial cancer. The chain employs TRBV21-1 and TRBJ2-1; the table's D gene call, TRBD1, was not cross checked with the DNA. TRBV21-1 is flagged as a pseudogene. The source material was PBMCs, sampled around atezolizumab (anti-PD-L1) treatment. The CDR3 is CASSGTRGSYNEQFF. For the CDR3, the DNA is TGTGCCAGCAGCGGAACCAGGGGCTCCTACAATGAGCAGTTCTTC.